The next 28 T cell receptor beta chains were all read from a single sample in a study of Ad26.COV2.S vaccination and SARS-CoV-2 variants. The method was immunoSEQ multiplex PCR; TCRdb's version includes in-frame clones alone and lacks a portion of them. The sample yields approximately 500,000 clones, approximately 88% seen once. Noted treatment: about 20 received Ad26.COV2.S at low or high dose, single or two shots; about 5 received placebo; per-sample allocation not given. Samples came from day 63 after the first vaccine or placebo injection. The sample in question was peripheral blood, obtained in a trial of Ad26.COV2.S vaccine versus placebo. These receptors came from a person aged 18-60 years who received the Ad26.COV2.S COVID-19 vaccine or a placebo.

This chain connects TRBV5-5 to TRBJ2-5; TRBD2 aligns across 7 bases. This CDR3 is built from 14 residues. Germline V gives CDR1 SGHKS, CDR2 YYEKEE (reference sequence). J gave up 5 bases and V 0 bases, and 4 bases lay outside the gene matches. DNA for the CDR3: TGTGCCAGCAGCTTGGGGGAGGGTGTGGAGACCCAGTACTTC. Its translation: CASSLGEGVETQYF. Full variable domain (outside the CDR3, taken from reference TRBV5-5 and TRBJ2-5): DAGVTQSPTHLIKTRGQQVTLRCSPISGHKSVSWYQQVLGQGPQFIFQYYEKEERGRGNFPDRFSARQFPNYSSELNVNALLLGDSALYLCASSLGEGVETQYFGPGTRLLVL.

The genes are TRBV5-4 and TRBJ2-1; TRBD2 is a possible D gene (5 bases). V was clipped by 0 bases and J by 8 bases, with 9 bases between them. This CDR3 spans 13 amino acids. Germline CDR1 is SGHNT and CDR2 is YYREEE (reference sequence). Here the CDR3 reads CASSLVERHEQFF. CDR3 nucleotides: TGTGCCAGCAGCTTGGTGGAGCGGCATGAGCAGTTCTTC.

V usage is TRBV27 and J usage is TRBJ1-1; the D is unclear. CDR3 length: 14 residues. Germline CDR1 is MNHEY and CDR2 is SMNVEV (reference sequence). Trimming left V 3 bases short and J 1 base short, with 9 bases between. CDR3 sequence (DNA): TGTGCCAGCAGTTTCAACAGTAAGAACACTGAAGCTTTCTTT. Translated: CASSFNSKNTEAFF.

V gene TRBV7-2 combines with J gene TRBJ1-1, with 8 positions matching TRBD1. The germline gives CDR1 SGHTA, CDR2 FQGNSA. The CDR3 consists of 16 residues. The V gene end was trimmed by 2 bases and the J gene end by 2 bases; junction bases not matched to a gene: 7. The CDR3: CASSLYRGFFNTEAFF. The CDR3 nucleotides read TGTGCCAGCAGCTTATACAGGGGGTTTTTCAACACTGAAGCTTTCTTT.

The chain uses TRBV28 and TRBJ1-1, with D hard to call. V lost 4 bases, J lost 11 bases, and 11 bases lay in between. CDR3 size: 11 residues. Germline V gene sequence: CDR1 MDHEN, CDR2 SYDVKM. The CDR3 loop reads CASSYYGVAFF. In nucleotides, the CDR3 is TGTGCCAGCAGTTATTACGGGGTCGCTTTCTTT.

The chain recombines TRBV12-3 or TRBV12-4 with TRBJ2-5; D call uncertain. The CDR3 has 12 amino acids. V shed 5 bases and J shed 8 bases, with 12 bases lying between them. The CDR3 DNA reads as TGTGCCAGCAGTCTACACATGGGCACCCAGTACTTC. Amino acids: CASSLHMGTQYF.

The chain joins TRBV28 to TRBJ2-2, with D hard to call. Germline CDR1 reads MDHEN; CDR2 reads SYDVKM. The CDR3 length is 15 residues. The germline V and J ends were trimmed by 2 bases and 5 bases, with 12 bases remaining between them. CDR3 in DNA: TGTGCCAGCAGTTTAGTACAGACCAAGACCGGGGAGCTGTTTTTT. Its translation: CASSLVQTKTGELFF.

The chain employs TRBV9 and TRBJ2-2; D gene uncertain. V was trimmed by 1 base and J by 3 bases, leaving 10 bases between them. The CDR3 contains 15 residues. CDR1 and CDR2 from the germline V gene are SGDLS and YYNGEE. The CDR3 DNA sequence: TGTGCCAGCAGCGTAACCACCCACTACACCGGGGAGCTGTTTTTT. As protein: CASSVTTHYTGELFF.

V and J are TRBV28 and TRBJ1-3; 10 nucleotides align to TRBD1. The CDR3 runs to 13 residues. The germline V gene has CDR1 MDHEN and CDR2 SYDVKM. V gave up 2 bases and J gave up 14 bases; unmatched junction bases: 6. The CDR3 region has the DNA TGTGCCAGCAGTTTAGTCCTGGGACAGGGGTTATATTTT. Protein: CASSLVLGQGLYF.

The chain carries TRBV5-8 and TRBJ2-7; possible D gene TRBD1, 5 bases. V dropped 6 bases and J dropped 5 bases, with 12 bases sitting between them. The CDR3 sequence is 12 residues long. CDR1 SGHTS and CDR2 YDEGEE come from the germline V gene. The CDR3 reads CASTRVLDEQYF. CDR3 DNA: TGTGCCAGCACCAGGGTTCTTGACGAGCAGTACTTC. The whole variable domain, filled in from reference TRBV5-8 and TRBJ2-7, reads EAGVTQSPTHLIKTRGQQATLRCSPISGHTSVYWYQQALGLGLQFLLWYDEGEERNRGNFPPRFSGRQFPNYSSELNVNALELEDSALYLCASTRVLDEQYFGPGTRLTVT.

The gene calls are TRBV19 and TRBJ2-5; a possible D gene is TRBD2 (5 bases). The CDR3 is 15 amino acids. Germline CDR1 reads LNHDA; CDR2 reads SQIVND (reference sequence). V lost 3 bases and J 5 bases, leaving 16 bases between the germline ends. CDR3 in DNA: TGTGCCAGTAGTATTCATCGTTCTTCGGGGGAGACCCAGTACTTC. This sequence encodes CASSIHRSSGETQYF. Full variable domain (remainder filled in from reference TRBV19 and TRBJ2-5): DGGITQSPKYLFRKEGQNVTLSCEQNLNHDAMYWYRQDPGQGLRLIYYSQIVNDFQKGDIAEGYSVSREKKESFPLTVTSAQKNPTAFYLCASSIHRSSGETQYFGPGTRLLVL.

This clone has a handful of counts. The identical CDR3 is also encoded by other nucleotide sequences in the sample. The rearrangement links TRBV9 to TRBJ1-1; D is uncertain. CDR1 SGDLS and CDR2 YYNGEE come from the germline V gene. The germline V and J ends were trimmed by 0 bases and 0 bases, with 3 bases remaining between them. The CDR3 is 13 residues long. In DNA, the CDR3 is TGTGCCAGCAGCGTAGGAATGAACACTGAAGCTTTCTTT. As protein: CASSVGMNTEAFF.

The chain combines TRBV9 with TRBJ2-1, with D possibly matching TRBD1 (5 bases). The CDR3 is 13 amino acids. V was pared by 3 bases and J by 10 bases, with 14 bases between. CDR1 is SGDLS and CDR2 is YYNGEE in the germline V gene. The CDR3 nucleotides are TGTGCCAGCAGCGAGCCCCAAGCAGGGGAGCAGTTCTTC. Amino acid sequence: CASSEPQAGEQFF.

The V gene is TRBV7-9, the J gene TRBJ1-1; 8 bases are shared with TRBD1. Per the germline V gene, CDR1 is SEHNR and CDR2 is FQNEAQ (reference sequence). Trimming took 0 bases from V and 4 from J; bases not matched to a gene: 1. The CDR3 extends over 14 amino acids. The CDR3 DNA reads TGTGCCAGCAGCTTAGCAACAGGGGGCACTGAAGCTTTCTTT. Translated, it gives CASSLATGGTEAFF. Variable domain in full (rest from reference TRBV7-9 and TRBJ1-1): DTGVSQNPRHKITKRGQNVTFRCDPISEHNRLYWYRQTLGQGPEFLTYFQNEAQLEKSRLLSDRFSAERPKGSFSTLEIQRTEQGDSAMYLCASSLATGGTEAFFGQGTRLTVV.

V is TRBV7-3 and J is TRBJ1-1, with 7 bases lining up with TRBD1. V shed 1 base, J shed 5 bases, and the junction held 7 bases outside the gene matches. CDR1 SGHTA and CDR2 FQGTGA come from the germline V gene. The CDR3 sequence is 15 residues long. CDR3 sequence reads: CASSLIGDRGTEAFF. The CDR3 DNA follows: TGTGCCAGCAGCTTAATTGGGGACAGAGGGACTGAAGCTTTCTTT.

The V and J genes are TRBV28 and TRBJ1-1; D unresolved. CDR1 is MDHEN and CDR2 is SYDVKM in the germline V gene. The CDR3 is made up of 12 amino acids. V was clipped by 3 bases and J by 11 bases, with 13 bases between them. The CDR3 reads CASSFGSISAFF. CDR3 sequence (DNA): TGTGCCAGCAGTTTTGGGTCTATCTCGGCTTTCTTT.

The chain joins TRBV9 to TRBJ1-6, with a tentative D call TRBD1 (6 bases). The CDR3 runs 14 residues. Germline V gene sequence: CDR1 SGDLS, CDR2 YYNGEE. Trimming left V 4 bases short and J 10 bases short, with 15 bases between. CDR3 protein: CASSPRGAESPLHF. As DNA, the CDR3 is TGTGCCAGCAGCCCCCGGGGGGCGGAATCACCCCTCCACTTT.

This chain joins TRBV30 and TRBJ1-4; D is possibly TRBD1 (6 bases). Trimming took off 0 bases at V and 2 bases at J, with 13 bases between the two ends. CDR1 GTSNPN and CDR2 SVGIG come from the germline V gene (reference sequence). The CDR3 runs 16 residues. CDR3 DNA: TGTGCCTGGAGTGTCGGGGGGCGGAAGACTAATGAAAAACTGTTTTTT. Its translation is CAWSVGGRKTNEKLFF.

The chain has TRBV19 and TRBJ2-5; 12 nucleotides line up with TRBD2. The CDR3 extends over 15 amino acids. The germline CDR1 and CDR2 sequences are LNHDA and SQIVND (reference sequence). The junction had 7 bases not matched to a gene; V was cut back by 6 bases and J by 5 bases. CDR3 residues: CASSRLAGAYETQYF. The CDR3 DNA reads TGTGCCAGTAGCAGACTAGCGGGAGCTTACGAGACCCAGTACTTC.

The rearrangement joins TRBV29-1 to TRBJ2-7, with a tentative D call TRBD2 (7 bases). Trimming shortened V by 5 bases and J by 0 bases, and 20 bases separated the two germline ends. Germline-derived CDR1 and CDR2 are SQVTM and ANQGSEA. The CDR3 has 16 residues. CDR3 sequence reads: CSVISSRGGSSYEQYF. The CDR3 DNA reads as TGCAGCGTTATCAGTAGTAGGGGGGGGAGCTCCTACGAGCAGTACTTC.

Remarks on this clone: Other DNA sequences in this specimen translate into the identical CDR3. The chain joins TRBV9 to TRBJ1-2; D possibly corresponds to TRBD1 (6 bases). With 0 bases removed from V and 2 bases from J, the gap between germline ends came to 8 bases. Germline values: CDR1 SGDLS, CDR2 YYNGEE. The CDR3 loop spans 14 amino acids. The chain's CDR3 is CASSVGDRNYGYTF. CDR3 sequence (DNA): TGTGCCAGCAGCGTAGGTGACAGGAACTATGGCTACACCTTC.

This chain links TRBV18 with TRBJ1-1; TRBD1 matches at 8 bases. Germline values: CDR1 KGHSH, CDR2 LQKENI. The CDR3 is made up of 16 amino acids. Germline trimming cut 1 base from V and 1 base from J; bases unmatched to any gene: 5. The CDR3: CASSPLGQGTNTEAFF. CDR3 in DNA: TGTGCCAGCTCACCACTAGGACAGGGTACGAACACTGAAGCTTTCTTT.

The chain joins TRBV30 to TRBJ2-7; D may be TRBD2 (6 bases). V was trimmed by 0 bases and J by 2 bases, leaving 11 bases between them. Looked up from germline, CDR1 is GTSNPN and CDR2 is SVGIG (reference sequence). CDR3 length equals 14 residues. In DNA form, the CDR3 reads TGTGCCTGGAGTGTACTCCCGGGGGCCTACGAGCAGTACTTC. Translated: CAWSVLPGAYEQYF. Drawing the rest from reference TRBV30 and TRBJ2-7, the complete variable domain is SQTIHQWPATLVQPVGSPLSLECTVEGTSNPNLYWYRQAAGRGLQLLFYSVGIGQISSEVPQNLSASRPQDRQFILSSKKLLLSDSGFYLCAWSVLPGAYEQYFGPGTRLTVT.

The J gene is TRBJ2-1, the V gene TRBV20-1, with 8 bases aligning to TRBD2. The CDR3 totals 17 residues. V dropped 3 bases and J dropped 4; count of bases not matched to a gene: 14. Germline V gene data show CDR1 as DFQATT and CDR2 as SNEGSKA (reference sequence). The CDR3 loop reads CSASHFRGGGMYNEQFF. As DNA, the CDR3 is TGCAGTGCTAGTCATTTTCGGGGCGGGGGGATGTACAATGAGCAGTTCTTC.

The rearrangement links TRBV12-3 or TRBV12-4 to TRBJ2-2; 8 bases are shared with TRBD2. The CDR3 is made up of 13 amino acids. With V trimmed by 11 bases and J by 8 bases, 10 bases remained unmatched. This chain's CDR3 is CAAQLAALGELFF. CDR3 coding DNA: TGTGCCGCCCAACTAGCGGCACTGGGGGAGCTGTTTTTT.

This chain uses TRBV7-3 with TRBJ1-1, with D possibly being TRBD1 (6 bases). The V end lost 5 bases, the J end lost 0 bases, and 10 bases lay between the germline ends. This CDR3 has 14 amino acids. CDR1 is SGHTA and CDR2 is FQGTGA in the germline V gene. The CDR3 is CASSTGQMNTEAFF. CDR3 nucleotide sequence: TGTGCCAGCAGCACTGGACAGATGAACACTGAAGCTTTCTTT. The complete variable domain, with remaining parts taken from reference TRBV7-3 and TRBJ1-1, reads GAGVSQTPSNKVTEKGKYVELRCDPISGHTALYWYRQSLGQGPEFLIYFQGTGAADDSGLPNDRFFAVRPEGSVSTLKIQRTERGDSAVYLCASSTGQMNTEAFFGQGTRLTVV.

This sequence joins TRBV3-1 (or the pseudogene TRBV3-2) and TRBJ2-1; 11 positions agree with TRBD2. The V segment lost 4 bases and the J segment 8 bases; nucleotides outside the gene matches: 16. CDR3 length: 18 residues. Germline V gives CDR1 LGHDT, CDR2 YNNKEL (reference sequence). CDR3 protein: CASSLQGSSGRSWDEQFF. The DNA for the CDR3 is TGTGCCAGCAGCCTCCAGGGTTCTAGCGGGAGGTCTTGGGATGAGCAGTTCTTC.

This clone was detected a few times. The chain couples TRBV3-1 (or the pseudogene TRBV3-2) to TRBJ2-7, with D uncertain. The germline gives CDR1 LGHDT, CDR2 YNNKEL (reference sequence). This CDR3 has 18 amino acids. The V end was cut by 2 bases, the J end by 3 bases, with 23 bases between. The CDR3 loop reads CASSQSGLVQQENYEQYF. DNA for the CDR3: TGTGCCAGCAGCCAATCCGGCCTCGTCCAGCAGGAGAACTACGAGCAGTACTTC.